This T cell receptor beta chain was profiled in a study of cytomegalovirus exposure and HLA in healthy donors. The wider study: Unique TCR beta sequences numbering approximately 120 million came from around 180 million T cells in an earlier analysis.

The CDR3 has 16 amino acids. CDR1 is KGHSH, CDR2 LQKENI, per germline. V shed 6 bases, J shed 8 bases, and the junction held 15 bases outside the gene matches. This clone was detected a few times. Its target is unknown. Primers: 60 Vbeta forward and 13 Jbeta reverse. Assay used: immunoSEQ multiplex PCR; TCRdb lists only in-frame clones, some missing. The sample gives about 190,000 clones, 78% of which show up once; around 14% is in the top ten. Study findings and constraints: The study designated fewer than 200 TCR beta chains cytomegalovirus-associated. Later analysis demonstrated an association between a missense DCLRE1C variant and TCR beta V- and J-gene trimming. For cytomegalovirus status, the classifier reportedly gave diagnoses with high specificity and sensitivity.

The origin of this receptor is a woman in her twenties or thirties in good health and CMV-seropositive. V and J are TRBV18 and TRBJ1-3; 8 bases align to TRBD1. Sequences were obtained from PBMCs. The CDR3 DNA sequence: TGTGCCAGCTCGTCACTTCCAGGGGGCCTTTGGGACACCATATATTTT. Translating it yields CASSSLPGGLWDTIYF.